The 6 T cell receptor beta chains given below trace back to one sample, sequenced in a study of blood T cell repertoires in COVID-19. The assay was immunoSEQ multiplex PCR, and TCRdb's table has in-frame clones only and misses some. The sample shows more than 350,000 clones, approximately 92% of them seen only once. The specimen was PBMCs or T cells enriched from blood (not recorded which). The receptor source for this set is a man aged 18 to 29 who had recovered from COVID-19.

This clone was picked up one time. CDR3 in DNA: TGTGCCAGCAGCAATTACAGGGATGAGCAGTTCTTC. Its translation: CASSNYRDEQFF. This rearrangement joins TRBV11-2 to TRBJ2-1, with D possibly matching TRBD1 (6 bases). Trimming left V 5 bases short and J 8 bases short, with 10 bases between. Germline values: CDR1 SGHAT, CDR2 FQNNGV. The CDR3 runs to 12 residues. The variable domain in full, with the rest retrieved from reference TRBV11-2 and TRBJ2-1, is EAGVAQSPRYKIIEKRQSVAFWCNPISGHATLYWYQQILGQGPKLLIQFQNNGVVDDSQLPKDRFSAERLKGVDSTLKIQPAKLEDSAVYLCASSNYRDEQFFGPGTRLTVL.

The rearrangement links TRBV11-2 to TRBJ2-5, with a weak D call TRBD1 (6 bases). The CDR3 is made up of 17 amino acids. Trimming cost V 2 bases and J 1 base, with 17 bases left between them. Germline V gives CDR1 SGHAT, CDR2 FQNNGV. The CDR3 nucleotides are TGTGCCAGCAGCTTAAGCCAGGGGAGAACCTTCCAAGAGACCCAGTACTTC. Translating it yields CASSLSQGRTFQETQYF. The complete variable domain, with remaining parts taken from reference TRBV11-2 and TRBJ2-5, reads EAGVAQSPRYKIIEKRQSVAFWCNPISGHATLYWYQQILGQGPKLLIQFQNNGVVDDSQLPKDRFSAERLKGVDSTLKIQPAKLEDSAVYLCASSLSQGRTFQETQYFGPGTRLLVL.

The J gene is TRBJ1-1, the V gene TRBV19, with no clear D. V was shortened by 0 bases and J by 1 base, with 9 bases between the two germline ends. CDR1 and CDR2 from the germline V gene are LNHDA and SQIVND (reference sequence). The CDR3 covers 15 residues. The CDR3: CASSIDGGSNTEAFF. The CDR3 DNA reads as TGTGCCAGTAGTATAGATGGAGGATCGAACACTGAAGCTTTCTTT.

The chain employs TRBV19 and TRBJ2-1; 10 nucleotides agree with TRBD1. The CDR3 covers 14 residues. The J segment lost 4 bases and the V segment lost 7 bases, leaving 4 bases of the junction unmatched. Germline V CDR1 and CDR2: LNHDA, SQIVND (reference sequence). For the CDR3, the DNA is TGTGCCAGTACCGGGGACAGGGGTTACAATGAGCAGTTCTTC. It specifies CASTGDRGYNEQFF.

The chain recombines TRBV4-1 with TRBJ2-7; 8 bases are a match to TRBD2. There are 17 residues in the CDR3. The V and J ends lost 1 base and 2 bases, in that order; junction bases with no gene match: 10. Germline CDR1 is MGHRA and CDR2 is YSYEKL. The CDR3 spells CASSQVTGGDPPYEQYF. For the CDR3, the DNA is TGCGCCAGCAGCCAAGTAACGGGGGGGGACCCCCCCTACGAGCAGTACTTC.

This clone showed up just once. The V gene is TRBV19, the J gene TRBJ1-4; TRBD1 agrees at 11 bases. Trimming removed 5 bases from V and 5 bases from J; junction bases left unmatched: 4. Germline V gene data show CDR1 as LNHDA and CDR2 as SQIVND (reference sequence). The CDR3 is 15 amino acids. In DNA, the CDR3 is TGTGCCAGTAGTGCCTGGACAGGGGGCAATGAAAAACTGTTTTTT. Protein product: CASSAWTGGNEKLFF.